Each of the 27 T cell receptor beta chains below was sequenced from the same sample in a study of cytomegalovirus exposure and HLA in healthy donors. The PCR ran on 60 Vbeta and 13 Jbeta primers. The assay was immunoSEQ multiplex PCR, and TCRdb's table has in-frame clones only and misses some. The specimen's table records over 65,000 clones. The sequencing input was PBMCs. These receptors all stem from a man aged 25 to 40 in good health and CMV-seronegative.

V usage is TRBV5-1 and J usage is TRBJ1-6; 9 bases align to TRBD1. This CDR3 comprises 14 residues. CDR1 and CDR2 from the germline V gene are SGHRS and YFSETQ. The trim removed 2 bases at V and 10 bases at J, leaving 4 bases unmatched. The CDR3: CASSLQGAGSPLHF. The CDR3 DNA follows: TGCGCCAGCAGCTTACAGGGGGCAGGGTCACCCCTCCACTTT.

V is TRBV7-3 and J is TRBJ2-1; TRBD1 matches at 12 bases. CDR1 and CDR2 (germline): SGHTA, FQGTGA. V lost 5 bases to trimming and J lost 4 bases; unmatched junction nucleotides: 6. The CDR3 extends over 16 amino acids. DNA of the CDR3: TGTGCCAGCAGCCCCCGGGACAGGGGGCCTTACAATGAGCAGTTCTTC. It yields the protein CASSPRDRGPYNEQFF. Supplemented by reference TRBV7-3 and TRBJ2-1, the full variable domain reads GAGVSQTPSNKVTEKGKYVELRCDPISGHTALYWYRQSLGQGPEFLIYFQGTGAADDSGLPNDRFFAVRPEGSVSTLKIQRTERGDSAVYLCASSPRDRGPYNEQFFGPGTRLTVL.

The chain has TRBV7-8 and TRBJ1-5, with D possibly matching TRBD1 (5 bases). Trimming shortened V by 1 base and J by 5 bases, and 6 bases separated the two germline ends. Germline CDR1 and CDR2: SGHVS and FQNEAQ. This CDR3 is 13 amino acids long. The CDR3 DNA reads TGTGCCAGCAGCTTAGTAGGGGATCAGCCCCAGCATTTT. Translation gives CASSLVGDQPQHF.

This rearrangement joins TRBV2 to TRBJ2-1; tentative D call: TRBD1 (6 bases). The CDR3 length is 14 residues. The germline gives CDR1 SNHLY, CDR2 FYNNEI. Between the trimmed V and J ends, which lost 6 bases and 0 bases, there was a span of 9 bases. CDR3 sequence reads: CASRRGSSYNEQFF. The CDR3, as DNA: TGTGCCAGCAGAAGGGGGAGCTCCTACAATGAGCAGTTCTTC.

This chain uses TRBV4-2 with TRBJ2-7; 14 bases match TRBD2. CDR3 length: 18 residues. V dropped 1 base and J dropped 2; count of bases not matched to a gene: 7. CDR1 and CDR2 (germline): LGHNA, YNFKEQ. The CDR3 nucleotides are TGTGCCAGCAGCCAAGGTAGGACTAGCGGGAGGCTCACCTACGAGCAGTACTTC. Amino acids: CASSQGRTSGRLTYEQYF.

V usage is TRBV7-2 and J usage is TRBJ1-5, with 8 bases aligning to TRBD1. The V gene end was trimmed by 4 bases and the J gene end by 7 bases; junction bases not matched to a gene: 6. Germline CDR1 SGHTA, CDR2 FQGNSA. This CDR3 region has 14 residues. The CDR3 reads CASSYDRGMQPQHF. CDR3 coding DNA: TGTGCCAGCAGCTACGACAGGGGCATGCAGCCCCAGCATTTT.

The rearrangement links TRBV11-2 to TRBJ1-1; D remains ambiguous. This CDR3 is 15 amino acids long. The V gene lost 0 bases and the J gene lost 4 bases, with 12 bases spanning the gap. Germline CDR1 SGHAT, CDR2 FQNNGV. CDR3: CASSLEGRAGTEAFF. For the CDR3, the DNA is TGTGCCAGCAGCTTAGAGGGGAGGGCAGGCACTGAAGCTTTCTTT.

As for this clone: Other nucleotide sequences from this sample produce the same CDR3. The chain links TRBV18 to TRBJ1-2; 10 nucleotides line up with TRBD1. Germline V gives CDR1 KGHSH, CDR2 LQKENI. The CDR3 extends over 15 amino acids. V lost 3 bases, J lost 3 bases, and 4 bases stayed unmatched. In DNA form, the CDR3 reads TGTGCCAGCTCACCCGGGACAGGGGTCGACTATGGCTACACCTTC. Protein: CASSPGTGVDYGYTF.

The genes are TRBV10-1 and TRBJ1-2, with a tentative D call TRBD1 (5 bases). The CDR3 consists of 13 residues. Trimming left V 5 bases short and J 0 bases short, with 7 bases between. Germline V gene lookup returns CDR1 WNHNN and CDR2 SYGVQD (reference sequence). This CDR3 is CASSRDSNYGYTF. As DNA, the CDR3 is TGCGCCAGCAGTCGGGACTCTAACTATGGCTACACCTTC.

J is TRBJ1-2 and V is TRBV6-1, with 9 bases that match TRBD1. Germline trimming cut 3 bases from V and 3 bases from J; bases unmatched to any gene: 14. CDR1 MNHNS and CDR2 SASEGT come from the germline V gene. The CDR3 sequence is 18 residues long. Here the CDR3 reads CASSDSLGNRGRHYGYTF. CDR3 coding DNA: TGTGCCAGCAGTGATTCATTAGGGAACAGGGGGCGTCACTATGGCTACACCTTC.

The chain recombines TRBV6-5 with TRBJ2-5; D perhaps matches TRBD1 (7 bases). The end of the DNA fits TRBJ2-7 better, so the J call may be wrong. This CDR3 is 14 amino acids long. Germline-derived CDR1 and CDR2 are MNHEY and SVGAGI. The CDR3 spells CASSYQGGAYEQYF. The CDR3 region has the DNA TGTGCCAGCAGTTACCAGGGGGGCGCCTACGAGCAGTACTTC.

CDR3 protein: CASSSGLDNEQFF. In DNA form, the CDR3 reads TGTGCCAGCAGCTCGGGACTGGACAATGAGCAGTTCTTC. The chain combines TRBV11-2 with TRBJ2-1, with D perhaps TRBD2 (6 bases). Trimming removed 4 bases from V and 5 bases from J, with 9 bases in between. The CDR3 consists of 13 residues. Germline assignment: CDR1 SGHAT and CDR2 FQNNGV.

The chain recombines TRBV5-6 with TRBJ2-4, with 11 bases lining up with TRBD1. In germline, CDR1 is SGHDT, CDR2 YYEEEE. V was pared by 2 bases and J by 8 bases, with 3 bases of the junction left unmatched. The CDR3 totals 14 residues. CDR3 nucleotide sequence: TGTGCCAGCAGCTTCCGGACAGGGGGCTACATTCAGTACTTC. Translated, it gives CASSFRTGGYIQYF.

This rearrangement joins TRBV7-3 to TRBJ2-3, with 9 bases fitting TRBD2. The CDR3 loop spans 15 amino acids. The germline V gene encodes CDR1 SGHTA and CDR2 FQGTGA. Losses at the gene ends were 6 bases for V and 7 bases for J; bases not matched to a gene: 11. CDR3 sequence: CASSQSGGRSNTQYF. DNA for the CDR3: TGTGCCAGCAGTCAAAGCGGGGGGAGGTCAAATACGCAGTATTTT.

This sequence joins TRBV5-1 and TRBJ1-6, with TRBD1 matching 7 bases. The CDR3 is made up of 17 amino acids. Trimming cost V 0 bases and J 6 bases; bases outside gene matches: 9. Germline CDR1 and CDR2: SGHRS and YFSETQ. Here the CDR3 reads CASSLAYGGGLNSPLHF. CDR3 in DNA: TGCGCCAGCAGCTTGGCTTATGGAGGGGGCCTTAATTCACCCCTCCACTTT. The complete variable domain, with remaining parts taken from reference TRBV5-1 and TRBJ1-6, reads KAGVTQTPRYLIKTRGQQVTLSCSPISGHRSVSWYQQTPGQGLQFLFEYFSETQRNKGNFPGRFSGRQFSNSRSEMNVSTLELGDSALYLCASSLAYGGGLNSPLHFGNGTRLTVT.

The CDR3 spells CASSLEVAVNTEAFF. The DNA of the CDR3 is TGTGCCAGCAGCTTAGAGGTTGCGGTGAACACTGAAGCTTTCTTT. The chain is built from TRBV11-2 and TRBJ1-1; D call uncertain. The CDR3 totals 15 residues. Germline V lookup: CDR1 SGHAT, CDR2 FQNNGV. The V and J ends lost 0 bases and 0 bases respectively, with 8 bases between them.

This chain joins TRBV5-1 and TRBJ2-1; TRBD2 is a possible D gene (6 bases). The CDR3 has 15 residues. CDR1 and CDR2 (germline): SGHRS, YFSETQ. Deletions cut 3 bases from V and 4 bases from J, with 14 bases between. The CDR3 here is CASSWRGGVYNEQFF. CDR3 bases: TGCGCCAGCAGCTGGCGGGGCGGAGTGTACAATGAGCAGTTCTTC.

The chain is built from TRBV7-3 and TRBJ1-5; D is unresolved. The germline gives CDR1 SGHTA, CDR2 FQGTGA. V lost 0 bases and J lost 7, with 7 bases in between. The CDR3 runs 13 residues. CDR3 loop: CASSLTPSQPQHF. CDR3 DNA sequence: TGTGCCAGCAGCTTAACCCCGTCCCAGCCCCAGCATTTT.

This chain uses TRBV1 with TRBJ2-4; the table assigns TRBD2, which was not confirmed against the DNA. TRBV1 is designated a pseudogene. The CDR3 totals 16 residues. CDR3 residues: CTSSQAGGLAKNIQYF. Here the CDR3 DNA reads TGCACCAGCAGCCAAGCGGGAGGGCTAGCCAAAAACATTCAGTACTTC.

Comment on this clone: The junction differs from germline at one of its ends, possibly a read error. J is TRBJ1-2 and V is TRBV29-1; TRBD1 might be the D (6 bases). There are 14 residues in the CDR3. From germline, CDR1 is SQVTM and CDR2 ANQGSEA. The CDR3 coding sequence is TGCAGCGTTTCTCCGGACAGCCTTCTCTATGGCTACGCCTTC. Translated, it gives CSVSPDSLLYGYAF.

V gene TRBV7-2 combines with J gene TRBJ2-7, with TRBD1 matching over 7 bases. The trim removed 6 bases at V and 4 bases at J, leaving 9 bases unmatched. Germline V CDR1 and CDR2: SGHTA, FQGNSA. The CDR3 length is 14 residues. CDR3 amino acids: CASSWGTATYEQYF. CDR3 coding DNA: TGTGCCAGCAGTTGGGGGACAGCAACATACGAGCAGTACTTC.

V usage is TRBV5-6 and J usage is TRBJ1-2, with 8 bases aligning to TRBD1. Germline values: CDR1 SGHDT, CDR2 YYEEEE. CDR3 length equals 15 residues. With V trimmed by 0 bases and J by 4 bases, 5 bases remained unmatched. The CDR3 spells CASSLVTGGGYGYTF. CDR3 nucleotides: TGTGCCAGCAGCTTGGTCACAGGGGGTGGCTATGGCTACACCTTC.

The CDR3 region is CASSAGTSSGEQYF. The CDR3 bases are TGTGCCAGCAGCGCCGGGACTAGTTCTGGCGAGCAGTACTTC. V gene TRBV11-3 combines with J gene TRBJ2-7, with 8 bases lining up with TRBD2. V shed 5 bases and J 6 bases; nucleotides not matched to a gene: 9. CDR1 and CDR2 from the germline V gene are SGHNT and YENEEA. This CDR3 spans 14 amino acids.

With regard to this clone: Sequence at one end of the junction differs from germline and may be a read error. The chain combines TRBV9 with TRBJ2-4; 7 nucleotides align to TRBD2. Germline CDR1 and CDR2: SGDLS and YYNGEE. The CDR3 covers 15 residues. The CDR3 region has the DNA TGTGCCAGCAGCCCCTATTCCGCAGGGACTATCCCCCCCAACTTC. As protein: CASSPYSAGTIPPNF.

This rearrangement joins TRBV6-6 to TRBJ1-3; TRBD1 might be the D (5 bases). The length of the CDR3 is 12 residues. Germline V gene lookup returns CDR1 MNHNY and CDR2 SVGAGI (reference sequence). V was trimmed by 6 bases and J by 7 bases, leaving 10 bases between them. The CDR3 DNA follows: TGTGCCAGCAGGATCAGGGCGAACACCATATATTTT. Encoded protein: CASRIRANTIYF.

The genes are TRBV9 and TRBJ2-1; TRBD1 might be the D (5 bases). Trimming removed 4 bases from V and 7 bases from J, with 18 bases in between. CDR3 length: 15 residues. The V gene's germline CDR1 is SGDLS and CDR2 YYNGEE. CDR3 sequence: CASSPQGMAVNEQFF. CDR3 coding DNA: TGTGCCAGCAGCCCCCAGGGTATGGCTGTTAATGAGCAGTTCTTC.

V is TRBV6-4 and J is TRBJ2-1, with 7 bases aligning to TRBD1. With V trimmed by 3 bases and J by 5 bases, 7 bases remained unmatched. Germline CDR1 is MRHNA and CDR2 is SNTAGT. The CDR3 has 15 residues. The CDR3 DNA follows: TGTGCCAGCAGTGAATCCGGGACAGAACACAATGAGCAGTTCTTC. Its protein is CASSESGTEHNEQFF.